This TCR beta chain was captured in a study of lymphopenia after photon versus proton radiotherapy. As to this clone: No antigen is known for it.

Using immunoSEQ multiplex PCR, the repertoire was profiled, and TCRdb retains in-frame clones only, with some absent. The data show about 83,000 clones, 83% seen once. Points from the study as a whole: Better survival with proton therapy was suggested as possible, not demonstrated.

V was pared by 0 bases and J by 4 bases, with 2 bases of the junction left unmatched. Germline V lookup: CDR1 MGHRA, CDR2 YSYEKL. There are 15 residues in the CDR3. The sample consisted of peripheral blood, taken from a patient treated with proton-based radiotherapy. The receptor was isolated from a man aged 55-75 years with pancreatic cancer. V is TRBV4-1 and J is TRBJ1-5, with TRBD1 matching over 8 bases. The CDR3: CASSQDRTGNQPQHF. The CDR3 bases are TGCGCCAGCAGCCAAGACCGGACAGGGAATCAGCCCCAGCATTTT.